This TCR beta chain was captured by sequencing in a study of Graves' ophthalmopathy and Graves' hyperthyroidism. Trimming left V 5 bases short and J 9 bases short, with 23 bases between. Germline CDR1 GTSNPN, CDR2 SVGIG (reference sequence). The CDR3 spans 16 residues. By definition, stable hyperthyroidism involved no ophthalmopathy within 18 months of follow-up. RNA transcripts yielded amplified TCR beta CDR3 regions. First-round RT-PCR relied on HTBI primers, and a second-round multiplex PCR came next. TCRdb independently ran MiXCR on the multiplex PCR reads; one entry per CDR3 protein. The profile shows roughly 420,000 distinct CDR3 sequences, under 25% of them singletons.

The source is a woman under 30 with stable Graves' hyperthyroidism. Source material: peripheral blood. The V call is TRBV30, the J call TRBJ1-6; D gene uncertain. The CDR3 here is CAWHSAGPDLGSPLHF. The CDR3 nucleotides are TGTGCCTGGCACTCGGCCGGCCCCGATTTGGGTTCACCCCTCCACTTT.